Reported below is one T cell receptor beta chain. The sample belongs to a study of T cells in localized non-small cell lung cancer. Assay: immunoSEQ multiplex PCR; the TCRdb copy retains only in-frame clones and omits some. The table shows approximately 10,000 clones, with 65% to 90% occurring only once. V gave up 3 bases and J gave up 4 bases; unmatched junction bases: 6. This CDR3 is built from 15 residues. The germline gives CDR1 SGHTA, CDR2 FQGTGA. This receptor was obtained from a female donor older than 55 with stage II lung adenocarcinoma. V gene TRBV7-3 combines with J gene TRBJ2-3; 8 bases match TRBD2. Sequenced material: peripheral blood mononuclear cells, taken before any cancer treatment. The CDR3 coding sequence is TGTGCCAGCAGCTTCGGCGGGGGGCACGCAGATACGCAGTATTTT. The encoded protein is CASSFGGGHADTQYF.